The 16 T cell receptor beta chains given below trace back to one sample, sequenced in a study of blood T cell repertoires in COVID-19. Profiling relied on immunoSEQ multiplex PCR, and the TCRdb table lists in-frame clones only, not all of them. The sample includes a few hundred thousand clones, about four fifths of them seen just once. Source material: peripheral blood. The receptors shown here come from a woman between 18 and 29 years old with acute or convalescent COVID-19.

This chain uses TRBV24-1 with TRBJ1-1, with D hard to call. Trimming removed 3 bases from V and 1 base from J, with 8 bases in between. This CDR3 contains 14 residues. Germline V lookup: CDR1 KGHDR, CDR2 SFDVKD. The CDR3 nucleotides read TGTGCCACCAGTGATGGCGGGCAGAACACTGAAGCTTTCTTT. Amino acid sequence: CATSDGGQNTEAFF.

In its sample, this clone was seen once. The chain joins TRBV6-2 or TRBV6-3 to TRBJ2-7; D gene unclear. CDR3 length: 13 residues. Germline assignment: CDR1 MNHEY and CDR2 SVGEGT. Trimming pared 6 bases from V and 6 bases from J, leaving 15 bases between. CDR3 sequence (DNA): TGTGCCAGCAGCCCCCTTACTACCCCCGAGCAGTACTTC. It is translated as CASSPLTTPEQYF.

The genes are TRBV7-2 and TRBJ2-5; 8 bases are shared with TRBD2. V shed 1 base, J shed 4 bases, and the junction held 2 bases outside the gene matches. The CDR3 is made up of 14 amino acids. The V gene's germline CDR1 is SGHTA and CDR2 FQGNSA. CDR3 nucleotides: TGTGCCAGCAGCTTAGGGGGGACTAGAGAGACCCAGTACTTC. Its protein product is CASSLGGTRETQYF.

To note about this clone: Other DNA sequences in this sample translate to the same CDR3. CDR3 sequence (DNA): TGTGCCAGCAGTTACTCGGGCCACTATGGCTACACCTTC. Its translation is CASSYSGHYGYTF. The gene calls are TRBV6-5 and TRBJ1-2; D ambiguous. The CDR3 consists of 13 residues. Germline CDR1 and CDR2: MNHEY and SVGAGI. Trimming removed 0 bases from V and 3 bases from J, with 5 bases in between.

The gene calls are TRBV4-3 and TRBJ1-2; possible D gene TRBD1, 5 bases. The germline gives CDR1 LGHNA, CDR2 YSLEER. V lost 3 bases to trimming and J lost 5 bases, with 22 bases between them. The CDR3 runs 17 residues. For the CDR3, the DNA is TGCGCCAGCAGCCATTCCCTCCCGACAGCCGTGAAGTATGGCTACACCTTC. Translated: CASSHSLPTAVKYGYTF.

The rearrangement joins TRBV20-1 to TRBJ2-6, with D perhaps matching TRBD1 (6 bases). The CDR3 sequence is 14 residues long. Germline V gives CDR1 DFQATT, CDR2 SNEGSKA (reference sequence). Deletions cut 3 bases from V and 1 base from J, with 7 bases between. The CDR3 DNA reads as TGCAGTGCTAGTCAGGGGTCTGGGGCCAACGTCCTGACTTTC. The encoded protein is CSASQGSGANVLTF.

The CDR3 here is CASSQGGPEEQFF. CDR3 nucleotides: TGTGCCAGCAGCCAAGGAGGGCCTGAGGAGCAGTTCTTC. The chain joins TRBV3-1 (or the pseudogene TRBV3-2) to TRBJ2-1, with TRBD2 as a possible D gene (5 bases). Trimming removed 1 base from V and 10 bases from J, with 11 bases in between. In germline, CDR1 is LGHDT, CDR2 YNNKEL (reference sequence). This CDR3 spans 13 amino acids.

V gene TRBV28 combines with J gene TRBJ1-2; TRBD1 agrees at 10 bases. CDR3 length: 16 amino acids. Germline assignment: CDR1 MDHEN and CDR2 SYDVKM. J gave up 0 bases and V 8 bases, and 9 bases lay outside the gene matches. The CDR3, as DNA: TGTGCCAGCGAAAAGGGACAGGGGAGGTCTAACTATGGCTACACCTTC. Translating gives CASEKGQGRSNYGYTF.

V is TRBV30 and J is TRBJ1-4; 7 bases fit TRBD1. Trimming at V came to 0 bases and at J to 8 bases, leaving 6 bases not matched to a gene. From germline, CDR1 is GTSNPN and CDR2 SVGIG (reference sequence). This CDR3 spans 14 amino acids. DNA for the CDR3: TGTGCCTGGAGTGTAGACAGGGCTGGGGAAAAACTGTTTTTT. Its protein is CAWSVDRAGEKLFF.

This clone was observed a single time. V is TRBV14 and J is TRBJ2-1, with D maybe TRBD1 (5 bases). Germline V lookup: CDR1 SGHDN, CDR2 FVKESK. The V gene lost 0 bases and the J gene lost 5 bases, with 20 bases spanning the gap. The length of the CDR3 is 18 residues. CDR3: CASSQDAKWGTWDNEQFF. CDR3 coding DNA: TGTGCCAGCAGCCAAGATGCGAAATGGGGCACTTGGGACAATGAGCAGTTCTTC.

The genes are TRBV9 and TRBJ2-1, with a weak D call TRBD2 (6 bases). V was clipped by 2 bases and J by 0 bases, with 15 bases between them. Germline V gene sequence: CDR1 SGDLS, CDR2 YYNGEE. CDR3 size: 17 residues. CDR3 in amino acids: CASSVEVGGISYNEQFF. The CDR3, as DNA: TGTGCCAGCAGCGTCGAAGTGGGCGGGATCTCCTACAATGAGCAGTTCTTC.

This clone was recorded many times. This sequence joins TRBV6-5 and TRBJ1-6, with no clear D. The CDR3 is 13 residues long. Trimming removed 3 bases from V and 7 bases from J, with 7 bases in between. Per germline, CDR1 MNHEY and CDR2 SVGAGI. CDR3 loop: CASSYNFNSPLHF. The CDR3 DNA sequence: TGTGCCAGCAGTTATAACTTCAATTCACCCCTCCACTTT.

The V call is TRBV12-5, the J call TRBJ2-1; a possible D gene is TRBD2 (5 bases). The germline V gene has CDR1 LGHNT and CDR2 FRNRAP. V was shortened by 0 bases and J by 0 bases, with 12 bases between the two germline ends. The CDR3 spans 17 residues. CDR3 loop: CASGLVGSASSYNEQFF. CDR3 bases: TGTGCTAGTGGTTTGGTTGGTAGCGCGAGCTCCTACAATGAGCAGTTCTTC.

The chain carries TRBV3-1 (or the pseudogene TRBV3-2) and TRBJ1-4, with unresolved D. Trimming removed 4 bases at V and 4 bases at J, with 10 bases between. The CDR3 is made up of 14 amino acids. Germline CDR1 and CDR2: LGHDT and YNNKEL (reference sequence). The chain's CDR3 is CASSLRTDNEKLFF. In DNA form, the CDR3 reads TGTGCCAGCAGCCTTAGAACAGATAATGAAAAACTGTTTTTT.

The chain recombines TRBV28 with TRBJ2-3; 8 bases are shared with TRBD2. Germline V gives CDR1 MDHEN, CDR2 SYDVKM. The V segment lost 2 bases and the J segment 0 bases; nucleotides outside the gene matches: 4. This CDR3 region has 16 residues. The CDR3 DNA is TGTGCCAGCAGTTTAGGACTAGCAGCTAGCACAGATACGCAGTATTTT. Translated: CASSLGLAASTDTQYF. The whole variable domain, filled in from reference TRBV28 and TRBJ2-3, reads DVKVTQSSRYLVKRTGEKVFLECVQDMDHENMFWYRQDPGLGLRLIYFSYDVKMKEKGDIPEGYSVSREKKERFSLILESASTNQTSMYLCASSLGLAASTDTQYFGPGTRLTVL.

V gene TRBV6-5 combines with J gene TRBJ1-5; D might be TRBD1 (5 bases). The CDR3 length is 15 residues. V lost 6 bases, J lost 0 bases, and 12 bases lay in between. CDR1 and CDR2 from the germline V gene are MNHEY and SVGAGI. In DNA, the CDR3 is TGTGCCAGCAGACCACAGGTGTATAGCAATCAGCCCCAGCATTTT. It specifies CASRPQVYSNQPQHF.